What follows are 11 T cell receptor beta chains derived from one specimen sequenced in a study of cytomegalovirus exposure and HLA in healthy donors. This PCR relied on a set of 60 Vbeta primers and 13 Jbeta primers. Clones were sequenced by immunoSEQ multiplex PCR, and TCRdb holds only the in-frame ones, with some missing. Counted here are about 150,000 clones, over 80% occurring once; the ten biggest clones make up approximately 2.9%. The sequenced material came from PBMCs. All receptors come from a woman in her twenties or thirties in good health and CMV-seronegative.

CDR3 sequence (DNA): TGTGCCAGCAGCACAGGGCCGGGACTAGCAATGCAAGAGACCCAGTACTTC. Its translation is CASSTGPGLAMQETQYF. This rearrangement joins TRBV5-4 to TRBJ2-5; 9 bases are a match to TRBD2. The CDR3 contains 17 residues. The trim removed 4 bases at V and 2 bases at J, leaving 12 bases unmatched. CDR1 is SGHNT, CDR2 YYREEE, per germline (reference sequence).

The chain links TRBV6-1 to TRBJ2-5; TRBD2 is a possible D gene (5 bases). The CDR3 runs to 17 residues. V was clipped by 0 bases and J by 2 bases, with 16 bases between them. Germline V gene sequence: CDR1 MNHNS, CDR2 SASEGT. As DNA, the CDR3 is TGTGCCAGCAGTGAAGCGATGGGAACCTGGAGGCAAGAGACCCAGTACTTC. This codes for CASSEAMGTWRQETQYF.

The rearrangement uses TRBV9 and TRBJ2-7, with 7 nucleotides matching TRBD1. CDR1 is SGDLS and CDR2 is YYNGEE in the germline V gene. CDR3 size: 15 residues. Trimming at V came to 7 bases and at J to 5 bases, leaving 15 bases not matched to a gene. The CDR3 DNA reads as TGTGCCAGCGGTCCAGCGTCAGGGCAGGGGGACGAGCAGTACTTC. Its protein is CASGPASGQGDEQYF.

This chain links TRBV5-4 with TRBJ2-1, with 7 bases aligning to TRBD1. The CDR3 covers 15 residues. Losses at the gene ends were 4 bases for V and 6 bases for J; bases not matched to a gene: 10. Germline values: CDR1 SGHNT, CDR2 YYREEE (reference sequence). The CDR3 region is CASSALKGAGNEQFF. The CDR3 nucleotides are TGTGCCAGCAGCGCCTTAAAGGGGGCGGGCAATGAGCAGTTCTTC.

CDR3 amino acids: CASSYSRGGLSEKLFF. In DNA, the CDR3 is TGTGCCAGCAGTTACTCGAGAGGGGGTCTAAGTGAAAAACTGTTTTTT. The chain uses TRBV6-6 and TRBJ1-4, with D perhaps matching TRBD1 (6 bases). V gave up 0 bases and J gave up 7 bases, with 15 bases separating them. CDR1 is MNHNY, CDR2 SVGAGI, per germline (reference sequence). This CDR3 has 16 amino acids.

V usage is TRBV6-1 and J usage is TRBJ2-5; 8 bases map to TRBD1. The assigned J gene may be wrong: the sequence end matches TRBJ2-7 better. Germline V gene lookup returns CDR1 MNHNS and CDR2 SASEGT. The CDR3 is 13 residues long. The CDR3 DNA sequence: TGTGCCAGCAGTCACAGGGGGAACTACGAGCAGTACTTC. Protein product: CASSHRGNYEQYF.

Regarding this clone: The same CDR3 can be traced to other DNA sequences in this sample. The rearrangement uses TRBV18 and TRBJ2-7; TRBD1 matches 9 bases. The trim removed 3 bases at V and 4 bases at J, leaving 4 bases unmatched. Germline V lookup: CDR1 KGHSH, CDR2 LQKENI. CDR3 size: 14 residues. CDR3 loop: CASSPGQGTYEQYF. CDR3 nucleotide sequence: TGTGCCAGCTCACCCGGACAGGGGACTTACGAGCAGTACTTC.

This CDR3 is CASSPRVQTEAFF. DNA for the CDR3: TGTGCCAGTAGTCCCAGGGTGCAAACTGAAGCTTTCTTT. The chain combines TRBV19 with TRBJ1-1; D perhaps matches TRBD1 (5 bases). CDR1 is LNHDA and CDR2 is SQIVND in the germline V gene (reference sequence). This CDR3 contains 13 residues. Trimming removed 5 bases at V and 5 bases at J, with 12 bases between.

The chain links TRBV6-5 to TRBJ1-1; 7 nucleotides line up with TRBD1. V trimming: 4 bases; J trimming: 3 bases; junction bases outside the gene matches: 2. This CDR3 has 13 amino acids. Per germline, CDR1 MNHEY and CDR2 SVGAGI. CDR3 sequence (DNA): TGTGCCAGCAGTTCGGGGACAGACACTGAAGCTTTCTTT. This codes for CASSSGTDTEAFF.

This chain joins TRBV5-4 and TRBJ2-5, with D unclear. CDR3 length equals 16 residues. CDR1 is SGHNT, CDR2 YYREEE, per germline (reference sequence). V was trimmed by 4 bases and J by 0 bases, leaving 16 bases between them. The CDR3 spells CASSRSSRPYQETQYF. DNA of the CDR3: TGTGCCAGCAGCAGATCCTCGCGGCCGTACCAAGAGACCCAGTACTTC.

This clone has only a few counts. This chain uses TRBV4-1 with TRBJ1-1; 8 bases agree with TRBD1. Germline lookup yields CDR1 MGHRA and CDR2 YSYEKL. This CDR3 is 15 amino acids long. V was pared by 2 bases and J by 3 bases, with 5 bases of the junction left unmatched. CDR3 region: CASSQPRGLDTEAFF. CDR3 in DNA: TGCGCCAGCAGCCAACCCAGGGGGCTGGACACTGAAGCTTTCTTT.